This TCR beta chain was sequenced for a study of blood T cell repertoires in COVID-19. Per the germline V gene, CDR1 is SGHAT and CDR2 is FQNNGV. Trimming cost V 5 bases and J 3 bases, with 13 bases left between them. The CDR3 covers 14 residues. The protocol was immunoSEQ multiplex PCR, while the TCRdb copy is restricted to in-frame clones and leaves out a portion. The top ten clones hold about 1.5% of a sample with hundreds of thousands of clones, about 88% of them seen once. The genes are TRBV11-2 and TRBJ2-5, with a possible D match to TRBD2 (6 bases). The sample taken for sequencing was PBMCs or T cells enriched from blood (not recorded which). The sequence was collected from a woman aged 45-65 years who had recovered from COVID-19. CDR3 sequence: CASSGDFRKETQYF. The CDR3 DNA is TGTGCCAGCAGCGGGGACTTTAGAAAAGAGACCCAGTACTTC.